The clone carrying this T cell receptor beta chain was counted ten times or more. Its target is unknown. RNA transcripts yielded amplified TCR beta CDR3 regions. First-round RT-PCR with HTBI primers amplified the TCR CDR3 region. TCRdb redid the calling of the multiplex PCR reads with MiXCR, one entry per CDR3 protein. The sample records about 420,000 distinct CDR3 sequences, 15% to 19% being singletons. Not enrolled were patients with uncontrolled infection, other autoimmune disease, pregnancy or lactation. This sample is part of a study of T cells in Graves' hyperthyroidism and ophthalmopathy. Whole-study results and caveats: Clonotypes that were expanded in thyroid above 0.001 mostly appeared in blood too.

J gave up 4 bases and V 1 base, and 9 bases lay outside the gene matches. The CDR3 is made up of 15 amino acids. CDR1 is DFQATT and CDR2 is SNEGSKA in the germline V gene (reference sequence). This receptor was obtained from a woman under 30 with Graves' hyperthyroidism. The material sequenced was blood. The V and J genes are TRBV20-1 and TRBJ2-5; the match to TRBD1 covers 7 bases. This CDR3 reads CSARGRVTGLETQYF. The CDR3 DNA reads TGCAGTGCTAGAGGTCGAGTGACAGGGTTAGAGACCCAGTACTTC.